Included here is one TCR beta chain sequence, with context. Its antigen is not yet known. Per-base qualities were not stored, and no clone one base away is much larger. The sample comes from a study of T cells in narcolepsy (dated by TCRdb to 2016 to 2018). General notes on the study: The study enrolled patients with narcolepsy type 1 or type 2 (NT1, NT2) together with healthy control donors. Autoreactive T cells targeting hypocretin neuron self-antigens (hypocretin, TRIB2) were sought in narcolepsy patients, and TCR Vbeta sequencing was used to track clonotypes in blood and CSF. General findings and caveats noted by the study authors: Numbers of sequenced blood memory CD4+ clonotypes were comparable, averaging about 40,000 in patients and 30,000 to 35,000 in controls. No sequences matching autoreactive T cell clones were present in some of the blood memory CD4+ repertoires from patients and controls. According to the report, autoreactive clonotypes were detected serially in the blood of the same patients and of different patients, but not in healthy controls. HCRT-specific and TRIB2-specific autoreactive clonotypes were highlighted in plots that compared CD4+ T cell clonotypes in CSF versus blood from the same patient.

Preparation of the library involved the immunoSEQ multiplex PCR assay. The source is immuneACCESS, and TCRdb retained only in-frame sequences with V and J called. Part of the clones is not carried over; for the studies checked, unresolved V genes explain less than half of this, and the remainder is unexplained. Across this sample there are about 25,000 clones, with about four fifths seen only once. Approximately 0.71% of the sample lies in the top ten. For TCR Vbeta sequencing, memory CD4+ T cells were sorted ex vivo from the peripheral blood of both healthy controls and narcolepsy patients. The sequence was obtained from a human donor with narcolepsy. Specimen: CD45RA- memory CD4+ T cells from PBMCs. In the paper's terms, the cell subset or site label means: memory T cells sorted ex vivo from peripheral blood.

The sequenced DNA: TGCGCCAGCTCTACGACAGGGAACACCGGGGAGCTGTTTTTT. This translates into CASSTTGNTGELFF. The V and J segments used are TRBV10-1 and TRBJ2-2; D gene: possibly TRBD1, on 6 matching bases. V lost 8 bases and J lost 1 base; the stretch between them is 11 bases long. The germline V gene (reference sequence) provides CDR1 WNHNN and CDR2 SYGVQD. The CDR3 measures 14 amino acids from cysteine to phenylalanine. The entry retains the CDR3 DNA only, 42 bases that are in frame from base 1.